What follows describes a single T cell receptor beta chain. The data derive from a study of identifying expanded T cells in peripheral blood. Healthy donors had no documented immune events, such as infections, while sampled. Method: immunoSEQ multiplex PCR; TCRdb's copy keeps in-frame clones and lacks some. The sample yields 70,000 to 95,000 clones, about nine tenths seen once. V dropped 0 bases and J dropped 8 bases, with 14 bases sitting between them. CDR3 length: 14 residues. The germline gives CDR1 SGHNT, CDR2 YYREEE (reference sequence). The rearrangement links TRBV5-4 to TRBJ1-1, with a possible D match to TRBD1 (5 bases). This clonotype was obtained from a person aged 18 to 75 in good health. The sequencing sample was made of blood. CDR3 DNA: TGTGCCAGCAGCTTGGCTGGTGGGGGAGACGAAGCTTTCTTT. Translating gives CASSLAGGGDEAFF.